The clone carrying this T cell receptor (beta chain) was detected only once. This sample was included in a study of blood T cell repertoires in COVID-19. This CDR3 has 15 residues. Trimming removed 3 bases at V and 8 bases at J, with 17 bases between. Germline loops: CDR1 LNHDA, CDR2 SQIVND (reference sequence). TCRdb keeps only in-frame clones here, not all; method: immunoSEQ multiplex PCR. Of 220,000 or so clones in the sample, roughly 80% were seen once. Sequenced: peripheral blood. The TCR was taken from a woman at least 80 years old with COVID-19, enrolled during active disease. The chain is built from TRBV19 and TRBJ2-1, with D perhaps TRBD2 (5 bases). The DNA for the CDR3 is TGTGCCAGTAGTATCCAGGCAGGCGAGGGCCATGAGCAGTTCTTC. This sequence encodes CASSIQAGEGHEQFF.